This TCR beta chain comes out of a study of cytomegalovirus exposure and HLA in healthy donors. CDR3 size: 17 residues. V gave up 4 bases and J gave up 2 bases, with 20 bases separating them. The germline V gene has CDR1 LGHNA and CDR2 YSLEER. With 60 Vbeta and 13 Jbeta primers, the PCR was carried out. Generated by immunoSEQ multiplex PCR, the TCRdb table keeps only in-frame clones and is missing some. The data contain 100,000 to 150,000 clones, around 82% of them singletons. The V and J genes are TRBV4-3 and TRBJ1-2; no clear D. The specimen sequenced was PBMCs. The sequence was collected from a boy aged 5-17 years in good health and CMV-seronegative. CDR3 sequence: CASSLTAGWGENYGYTF. The CDR3, as DNA: TGCGCCAGCAGCCTTACCGCGGGTTGGGGAGAGAACTATGGCTACACCTTC.